The 21 T cell receptor beta chains listed next were all sequenced from one sample in a study of cytomegalovirus exposure and HLA in healthy donors. It was with 60 Vbeta and 13 Jbeta primers that the PCR ran. TCRdb's copy holds only in-frame clones and misses some; the assay was immunoSEQ multiplex PCR. The table records 100,000 to 120,000 clones, 70% to 75% of them present only once. Sequenced input: PBMCs. The receptors were gathered from a middle-aged man in good health and CMV-seronegative.

The V and J genes are TRBV27 and TRBJ2-7; 8 bases line up with TRBD2. This CDR3 spans 16 amino acids. V lost 5 bases, J lost 2 bases, and 11 bases stayed unmatched. Germline V gene lookup returns CDR1 MNHEY and CDR2 SMNVEV (reference sequence). The CDR3: CASSLLAGGGPYEQYF. The CDR3 DNA follows: TGTGCCAGCAGTCTCCTGGCGGGGGGCGGCCCCTACGAGCAGTACTTC.

The chain links TRBV30 to TRBJ1-5; possible D gene TRBD1, 6 bases. V was clipped by 5 bases and J by 5 bases, with 10 bases between them. CDR1 is GTSNPN, CDR2 SVGIG, per germline (reference sequence). This CDR3 contains 12 residues. The CDR3 sequence: CAWGDTHQPQHF. The CDR3 bases are TGTGCCTGGGGGGACACCCATCAGCCCCAGCATTTT.

About this clone itself: The sample contains more than one DNA sequence encoding this CDR3. The V gene is TRBV7-2, the J gene TRBJ2-3; D is undetermined. Trimming removed 5 bases from V and 0 bases from J, with 15 bases in between. The CDR3 totals 16 residues. The germline gives CDR1 SGHTA, CDR2 FQGNSA. DNA for the CDR3: TGTGCCAGCAGCCTTAGGCCAGGATCTAGCACAGATACGCAGTATTTT. The encoded protein is CASSLRPGSSTDTQYF. The whole variable domain, remainder taken from reference TRBV7-2 and TRBJ2-3, is GAGVSQSPSNKVTEKGKDVELRCDPISGHTALYWYRQSLGQGLEFLIYFQGNSAPDKSGLPSDRFSAERTGGSVSTLTIQRTQQEDSAVYLCASSLRPGSSTDTQYFGPGTRLTVL.

The chain employs TRBV11-3 and TRBJ2-1; 8 bases line up with TRBD1. The trim removed 5 bases at V and 8 bases at J, leaving 14 bases unmatched. CDR3 length: 16 amino acids. Per germline, CDR1 SGHNT and CDR2 YENEEA. The DNA of the CDR3 is TGTGCCAGCAGCCCCCGGGACAGGTTAATCTTGGATGAGCAGTTCTTC. Amino acids: CASSPRDRLILDEQFF.

This chain's CDR3 is CASSLIAGDTQYF. CDR3 sequence (DNA): TGTGCCAGCAGCCTCATCGCGGGAGATACGCAGTATTTT. V usage is TRBV7-6 and J usage is TRBJ2-3, with D possibly TRBD2 on 5 matching bases. Germline CDR1 SGHVS, CDR2 FNYEAQ. Trimming stripped 5 bases from V and 5 bases from J, with 11 bases between. The CDR3 has 13 residues.

V gene TRBV7-9 combines with J gene TRBJ1-2; TRBD1 is a possible D gene (5 bases). V gave up 5 bases and J gave up 3 bases, with 19 bases separating them. This CDR3 comprises 16 residues. Germline V gives CDR1 SEHNR, CDR2 FQNEAQ (reference sequence). CDR3 region: CASSASRDGRDYGYTF. The CDR3, as DNA: TGTGCCAGCAGCGCGTCCCGGGACGGGAGAGACTATGGCTACACCTTC.

The chain carries TRBV5-1 and TRBJ1-6, with 7 bases aligning to TRBD1. Trimming cost V 5 bases and J 4 bases; bases outside gene matches: 6. Germline CDR1 SGHRS, CDR2 YFSETQ. This CDR3 region has 15 residues. The CDR3 spells CASSQGQPYNSPLHF. The CDR3 DNA sequence: TGCGCCAGCAGTCAGGGACAGCCGTATAATTCACCCCTCCACTTT.

The chain joins TRBV5-1 to TRBJ1-1; 10 bases are shared with TRBD1. The germline CDR1 and CDR2 sequences are SGHRS and YFSETQ. J gave up 5 bases and V 4 bases, and 8 bases lay outside the gene matches. The CDR3 is 15 residues long. This CDR3 is CASSNPGTGATEAFF. The CDR3 nucleotides are TGCGCCAGCAGCAATCCCGGGACAGGGGCAACTGAAGCTTTCTTT.

The chain links TRBV10-1 to TRBJ2-2; D uncertain. Germline V gene data show CDR1 as WNHNN and CDR2 as SYGVQD (reference sequence). Trimming cost V 1 base and J 6 bases, with 6 bases left between them. The CDR3 has 13 amino acids. The CDR3 nucleotides read TGCGCCAGCAGTGAGTTTGTATCCGGGGAGCTGTTTTTT. Its protein product is CASSEFVSGELFF.

The chain is built from TRBV7-2 and TRBJ1-2, with D maybe TRBD1 (5 bases). This CDR3 has 13 residues. V lost 1 base to trimming and J lost 6 bases, with 9 bases between them. Germline lookup yields CDR1 SGHTA and CDR2 FQGNSA. The CDR3 DNA sequence: TGTGCCAGCAGCTTAGTCCAGGGAAATGGCTACACCTTC. It specifies CASSLVQGNGYTF.

J is TRBJ1-2 and V is TRBV25-1; 9 bases align to TRBD1. The length of the CDR3 is 16 residues. Germline assignment: CDR1 MGHDK and CDR2 SYGVNS. V shed 4 bases and J 8 bases; nucleotides not matched to a gene: 14. The CDR3: CASSAPGQGLAGGYTF. CDR3 nucleotide sequence: TGTGCCAGCAGTGCCCCGGGACAGGGCCTTGCTGGGGGCTACACCTTC.

J is TRBJ1-2 and V is TRBV5-1; D gene ambiguous. V lost 4 bases, J lost 7 bases, and 14 bases lay in between. This CDR3 comprises 13 residues. Germline V gives CDR1 SGHRS, CDR2 YFSETQ. In DNA, the CDR3 is TGCGCCAGCAGCCTCGGGTACCAAGGTGGCTACACCTTC. It yields the protein CASSLGYQGGYTF.

The V and J genes are TRBV7-2 and TRBJ1-5; TRBD1 agrees at 9 bases. V trimming: 3 bases; J trimming: 8 bases; junction bases outside the gene matches: 8. In germline, CDR1 is SGHTA, CDR2 FQGNSA. The CDR3 runs to 15 residues. As DNA, the CDR3 is TGTGCCAGCAGCTTGGCCGGGACAGGGAATGAGCCCCAGCATTTT. This codes for CASSLAGTGNEPQHF.

This clone came up a few times. This chain connects TRBV6-1 to TRBJ2-3, with TRBD2 matching over 8 bases. With V trimmed by 4 bases and J by 0 bases, 9 bases remained unmatched. The CDR3 is 17 residues long. The germline V gene has CDR1 MNHNS and CDR2 SASEGT. Here the CDR3 reads CASSVRRLANSTDTQYF. DNA of the CDR3: TGTGCCAGCAGTGTTCGGCGACTAGCGAATAGCACAGATACGCAGTATTTT.

There are many counts of this clone. The rearrangement uses TRBV5-4 and TRBJ2-7; 7 bases match TRBD2. This CDR3 comprises 18 residues. The V and J ends lost 4 bases and 2 bases, in that order; junction bases with no gene match: 18. Germline-derived CDR1 and CDR2 are SGHNT and YYREEE (reference sequence). The CDR3 sequence is CASSDEGIFSGPTYEQYF. The CDR3 DNA is TGTGCCAGCAGCGACGAAGGTATTTTTAGCGGGCCAACCTACGAGCAGTACTTC.

V is TRBV28 and J is TRBJ1-5; no definite D call. The CDR3 consists of 17 residues. The V gene lost 6 bases and the J gene lost 2 bases, with 20 bases spanning the gap. Germline V lookup: CDR1 MDHEN, CDR2 SYDVKM. The CDR3 region has the DNA TGTGCCAGCAGGACTATGACACCTACAAGGGGCAATCAGCCCCAGCATTTT. Encoded protein: CASRTMTPTRGNQPQHF. Supplemented by reference TRBV28 and TRBJ1-5, the full variable domain reads DVKVTQSSRYLVKRTGEKVFLECVQDMDHENMFWYRQDPGLGLRLIYFSYDVKMKEKGDIPEGYSVSREKKERFSLILESASTNQTSMYLCASRTMTPTRGNQPQHFGDGTRLSIL.

V and J are TRBV18 and TRBJ2-7, with 9 bases fitting TRBD1. The CDR3 loop spans 14 amino acids. V lost 3 bases and J lost 1; bases outside the gene matches: 1. The germline gives CDR1 KGHSH, CDR2 LQKENI. Here the CDR3 DNA reads TGTGCCAGCTCACCCGGGACAGGGTCCTACGAGCAGTACTTC. Its translation: CASSPGTGSYEQYF.

This clone was detected only a few times. V gene TRBV6-5 combines with J gene TRBJ1-2; unclear D gene. With 6 bases removed from V and 8 bases from J, the gap between germline ends came to 13 bases. Germline CDR1 is MNHEY and CDR2 is SVGAGI. This CDR3 spans 12 amino acids. CDR3 protein: CASSPLFGGYTF. CDR3 sequence (DNA): TGTGCCAGCAGCCCCCTCTTCGGGGGCTACACCTTC.

Points on this clone: At one end the junction does not follow the germline gene, possibly because of a read error. The chain links TRBV4-2 to TRBJ2-2; TRBD2 matches 8 bases. The length of the CDR3 is 15 residues. Germline CDR1 is LGHNA and CDR2 is YNFKEQ. The CDR3 DNA is TGTGCCAGCAGCAAAGAGATAGCGGGGACCGGGGAGCTGTTTTTT. Protein sequence: CASSKEIAGTGELFF.

The J gene is TRBJ1-1, the V gene TRBV6-1; D call uncertain. The CDR3 is 14 amino acids. Trimming pared 1 base from V and 3 bases from J, leaving 9 bases between. CDR1 and CDR2 (germline): MNHNS, SASEGT. In nucleotides, the CDR3 is TGTGCCAGCAGTGAAGTTGGTGAGGACACTGAAGCTTTCTTT. Translation: CASSEVGEDTEAFF.

This chain joins TRBV6-5 and TRBJ1-2, with D possibly matching TRBD1 (5 bases). Germline V lookup: CDR1 MNHEY, CDR2 SVGAGI. This CDR3 comprises 15 residues. V lost 0 bases, J lost 0 bases, and 8 bases lay in between. The CDR3 DNA sequence: TGTGCCAGCAGTTACTCCGGCAGGGCTAACTATGGCTACACCTTC. Its translation: CASSYSGRANYGYTF.